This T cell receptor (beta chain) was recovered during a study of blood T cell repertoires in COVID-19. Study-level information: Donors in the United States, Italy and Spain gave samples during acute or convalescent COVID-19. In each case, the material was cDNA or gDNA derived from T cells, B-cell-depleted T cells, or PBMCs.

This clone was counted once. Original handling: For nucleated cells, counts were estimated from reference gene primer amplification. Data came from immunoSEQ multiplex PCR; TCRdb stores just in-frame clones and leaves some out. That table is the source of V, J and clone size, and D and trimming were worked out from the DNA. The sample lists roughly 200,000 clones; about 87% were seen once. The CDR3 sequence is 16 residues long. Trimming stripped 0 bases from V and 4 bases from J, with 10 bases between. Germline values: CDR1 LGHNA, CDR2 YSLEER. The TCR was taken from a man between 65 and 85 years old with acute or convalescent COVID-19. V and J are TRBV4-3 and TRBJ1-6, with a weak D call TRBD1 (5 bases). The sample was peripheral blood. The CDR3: CASSQDWTRYNSPLHF. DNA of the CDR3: TGCGCCAGCAGCCAAGATTGGACACGGTATAATTCACCCCTCCACTTT.